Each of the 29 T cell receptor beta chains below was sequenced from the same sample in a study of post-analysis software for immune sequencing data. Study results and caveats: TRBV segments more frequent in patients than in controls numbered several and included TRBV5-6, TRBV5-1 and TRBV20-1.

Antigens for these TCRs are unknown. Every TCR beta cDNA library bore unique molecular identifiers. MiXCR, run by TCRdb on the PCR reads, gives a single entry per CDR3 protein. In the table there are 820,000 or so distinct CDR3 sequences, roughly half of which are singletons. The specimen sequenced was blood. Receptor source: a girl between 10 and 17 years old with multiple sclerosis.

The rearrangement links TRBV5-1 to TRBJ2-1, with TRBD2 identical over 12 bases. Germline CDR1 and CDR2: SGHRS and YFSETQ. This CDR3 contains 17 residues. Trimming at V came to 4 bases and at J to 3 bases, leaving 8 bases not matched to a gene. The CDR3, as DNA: TGCGCCAGCAGCCAAACGTGGACTAGCGGGAACTACAATGAGCAGTTCTTC. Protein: CASSQTWTSGNYNEQFF.

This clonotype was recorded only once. The CDR3 loop reads CAISEQPGPYEQYF. The DNA for the CDR3 is TGTGCCATCAGTGAACAGCCCGGGCCCTACGAGCAGTACTTC. This rearrangement joins TRBV10-3 to TRBJ2-7, with D unclear. The germline V and J ends were trimmed by 3 bases and 2 bases, with 11 bases remaining between them. The CDR3 is 14 residues long. Germline assignment: CDR1 ENHRY and CDR2 SYGVKD.

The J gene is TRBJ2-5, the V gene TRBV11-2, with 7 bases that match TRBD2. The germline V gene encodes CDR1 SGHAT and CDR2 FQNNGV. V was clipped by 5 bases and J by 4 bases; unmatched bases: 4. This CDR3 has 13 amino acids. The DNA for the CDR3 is TGTGCCAGCAGCGACGGGACTACAGAGACCCAGTACTTC. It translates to CASSDGTTETQYF.

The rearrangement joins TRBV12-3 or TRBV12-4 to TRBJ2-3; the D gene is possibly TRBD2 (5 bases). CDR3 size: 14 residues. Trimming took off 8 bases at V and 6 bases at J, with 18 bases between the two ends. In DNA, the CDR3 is TGTGCCAGCCTTGAGCGGTCCTTAGGGGATACGCAGTATTTT. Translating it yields CASLERSLGDTQYF.

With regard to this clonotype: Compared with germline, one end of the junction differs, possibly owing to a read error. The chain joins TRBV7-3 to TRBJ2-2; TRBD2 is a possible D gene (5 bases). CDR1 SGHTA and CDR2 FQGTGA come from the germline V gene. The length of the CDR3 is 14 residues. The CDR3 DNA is TGTGCCAGCAGCTCGACTTCGGGCACCGGGGAGCGGTTTTTT. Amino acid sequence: CASSSTSGTGERFF. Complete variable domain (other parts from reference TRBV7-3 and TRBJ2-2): GAGVSQTPSNKVTEKGKYVELRCDPISGHTALYWYRQSLGQGPEFLIYFQGTGAADDSGLPNDRFFAVRPEGSVSTLKIQRTERGDSAVYLCASSSTSGTGERFFGEGSRLTVL.

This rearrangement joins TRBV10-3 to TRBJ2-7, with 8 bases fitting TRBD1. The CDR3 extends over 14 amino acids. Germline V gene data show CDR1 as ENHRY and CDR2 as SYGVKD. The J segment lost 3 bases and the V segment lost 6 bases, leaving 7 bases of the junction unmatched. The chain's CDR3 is CAISLGQEIYEQYF. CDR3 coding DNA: TGTGCCATCAGCCTGGGACAGGAGATCTACGAGCAGTACTTC.

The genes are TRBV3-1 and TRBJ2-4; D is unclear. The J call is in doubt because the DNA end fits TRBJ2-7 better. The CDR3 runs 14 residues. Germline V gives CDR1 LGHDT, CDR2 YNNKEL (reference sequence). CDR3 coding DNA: TGTGCCAGCAGCCAAGTGGCGGCGGTTGGCGAGCAGTACTTC. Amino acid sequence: CASSQVAAVGEQYF.

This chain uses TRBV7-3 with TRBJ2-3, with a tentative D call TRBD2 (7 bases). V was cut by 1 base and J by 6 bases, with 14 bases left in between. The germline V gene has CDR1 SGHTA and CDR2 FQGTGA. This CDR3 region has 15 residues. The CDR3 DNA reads TGTGCCAGCAGCTTAATGGCGGGGGCTCGGGATACGCAGTATTTT. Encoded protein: CASSLMAGARDTQYF.

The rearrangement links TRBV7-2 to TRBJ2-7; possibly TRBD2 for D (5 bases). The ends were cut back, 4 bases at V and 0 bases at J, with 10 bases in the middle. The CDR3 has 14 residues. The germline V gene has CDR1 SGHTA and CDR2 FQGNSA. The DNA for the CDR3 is TGTGCCAGCAGCTCCAGAGCGGACTCCTACGAGCAGTACTTC. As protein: CASSSRADSYEQYF. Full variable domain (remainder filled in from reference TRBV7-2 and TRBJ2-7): GAGVSQSPSNKVTEKGKDVELRCDPISGHTALYWYRQSLGQGLEFLIYFQGNSAPDKSGLPSDRFSAERTGGSVSTLTIQRTQQEDSAVYLCASSSRADSYEQYFGPGTRLTVT.

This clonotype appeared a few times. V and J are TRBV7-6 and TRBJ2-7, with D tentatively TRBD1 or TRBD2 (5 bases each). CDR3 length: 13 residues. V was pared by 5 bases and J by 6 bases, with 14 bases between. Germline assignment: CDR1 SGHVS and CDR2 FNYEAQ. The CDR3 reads CASSPRLGGEQYF. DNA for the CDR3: TGTGCCAGCAGCCCCCGTCTTGGGGGCGAGCAGTACTTC.

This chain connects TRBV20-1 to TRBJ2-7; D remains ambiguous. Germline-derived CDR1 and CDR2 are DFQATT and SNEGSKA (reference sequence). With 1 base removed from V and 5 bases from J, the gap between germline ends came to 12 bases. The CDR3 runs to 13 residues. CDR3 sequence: CSARVGSIHEQYF. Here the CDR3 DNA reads TGCAGTGCTAGAGTAGGCAGCATCCACGAGCAGTACTTC.

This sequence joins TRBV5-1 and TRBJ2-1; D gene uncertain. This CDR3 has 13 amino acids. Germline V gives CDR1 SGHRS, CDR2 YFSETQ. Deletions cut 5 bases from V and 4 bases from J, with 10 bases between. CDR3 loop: CASSIRTYNEQFF. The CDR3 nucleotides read TGCGCCAGCAGTATCAGAACGTACAATGAGCAGTTCTTC. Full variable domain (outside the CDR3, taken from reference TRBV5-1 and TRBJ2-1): KAGVTQTPRYLIKTRGQQVTLSCSPISGHRSVSWYQQTPGQGLQFLFEYFSETQRNKGNFPGRFSGRQFSNSRSEMNVSTLELGDSALYLCASSIRTYNEQFFGPGTRLTVL.

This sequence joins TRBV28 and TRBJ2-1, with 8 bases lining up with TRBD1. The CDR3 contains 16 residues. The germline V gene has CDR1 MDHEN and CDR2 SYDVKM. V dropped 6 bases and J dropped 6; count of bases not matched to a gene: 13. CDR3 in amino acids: CASSPAGGRATNEQFF. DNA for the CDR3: TGTGCCAGCAGCCCAGCAGGGGGCAGGGCCACCAATGAGCAGTTCTTC. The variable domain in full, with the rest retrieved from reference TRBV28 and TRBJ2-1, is DVKVTQSSRYLVKRTGEKVFLECVQDMDHENMFWYRQDPGLGLRLIYFSYDVKMKEKGDIPEGYSVSREKKERFSLILESASTNQTSMYLCASSPAGGRATNEQFFGPGTRLTVL.

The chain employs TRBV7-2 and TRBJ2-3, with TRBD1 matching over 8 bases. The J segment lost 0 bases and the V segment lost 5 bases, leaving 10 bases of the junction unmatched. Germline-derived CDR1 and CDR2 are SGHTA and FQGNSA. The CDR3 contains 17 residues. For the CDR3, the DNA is TGTGCCAGCAGCCCGAATCCGGGACAGGTTAGCACAGATACGCAGTATTTT. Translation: CASSPNPGQVSTDTQYF.

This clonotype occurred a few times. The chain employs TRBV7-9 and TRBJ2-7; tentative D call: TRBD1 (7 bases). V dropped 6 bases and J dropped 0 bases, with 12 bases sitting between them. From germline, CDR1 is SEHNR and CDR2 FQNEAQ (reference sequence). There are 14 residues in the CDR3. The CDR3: CASRARDSSYEQYF. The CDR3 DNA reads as TGTGCCAGCAGGGCGCGGGACAGCTCCTACGAGCAGTACTTC.

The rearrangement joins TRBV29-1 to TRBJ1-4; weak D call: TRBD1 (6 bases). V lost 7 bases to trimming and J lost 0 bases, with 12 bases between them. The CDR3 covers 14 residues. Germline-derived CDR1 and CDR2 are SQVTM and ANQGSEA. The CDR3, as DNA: TGCAGCGGGCGAACAGGGTCAACTAATGAAAAACTGTTTTTT. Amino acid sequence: CSGRTGSTNEKLFF.

The CDR3 region is CASSLTEAFF. The CDR3 region has the DNA TGTGCCAGCAGCTTAACTGAAGCTTTCTTT. The rearrangement joins TRBV7-2 to TRBJ1-1; no reliable D call. The CDR3 loop spans 10 amino acids. Trimming stripped 2 bases from V and 5 bases from J, with 0 bases between. Germline CDR1 reads SGHTA; CDR2 reads FQGNSA.

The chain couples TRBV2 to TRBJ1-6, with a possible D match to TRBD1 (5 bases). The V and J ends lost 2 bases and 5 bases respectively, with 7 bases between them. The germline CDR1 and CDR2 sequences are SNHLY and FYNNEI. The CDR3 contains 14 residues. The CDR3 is CASSEIRDNSPLHF. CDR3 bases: TGTGCCAGCAGTGAAATCAGGGATAATTCACCCCTCCACTTT.

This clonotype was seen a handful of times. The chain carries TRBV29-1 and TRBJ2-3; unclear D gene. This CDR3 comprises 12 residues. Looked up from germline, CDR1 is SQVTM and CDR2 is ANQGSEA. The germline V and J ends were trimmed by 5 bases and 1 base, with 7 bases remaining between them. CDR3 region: CSVRGGTDTQYF. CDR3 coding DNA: TGCAGCGTTCGCGGAGGCACAGATACGCAGTATTTT.

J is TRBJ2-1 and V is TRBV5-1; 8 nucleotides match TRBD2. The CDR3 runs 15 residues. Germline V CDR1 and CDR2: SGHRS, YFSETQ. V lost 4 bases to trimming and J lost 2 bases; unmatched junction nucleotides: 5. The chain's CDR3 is CASSEERGTYNEQFF. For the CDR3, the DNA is TGCGCCAGCAGCGAAGAGCGGGGGACCTACAATGAGCAGTTCTTC.

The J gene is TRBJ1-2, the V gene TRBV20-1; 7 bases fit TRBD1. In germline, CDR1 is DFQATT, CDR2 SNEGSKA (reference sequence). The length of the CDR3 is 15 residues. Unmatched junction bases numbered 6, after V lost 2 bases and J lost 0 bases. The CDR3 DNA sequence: TGCAGTGCTAGACGCCTGGGACAGACTAACTATGGCTACACCTTC. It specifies CSARRLGQTNYGYTF.

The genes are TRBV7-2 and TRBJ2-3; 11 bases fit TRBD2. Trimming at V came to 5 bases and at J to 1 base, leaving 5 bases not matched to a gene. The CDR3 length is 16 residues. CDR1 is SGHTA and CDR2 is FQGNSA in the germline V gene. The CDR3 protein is CASSRSTSGGTDTQYF. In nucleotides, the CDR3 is TGTGCCAGCAGCCGATCGACTAGCGGGGGCACAGATACGCAGTATTTT.

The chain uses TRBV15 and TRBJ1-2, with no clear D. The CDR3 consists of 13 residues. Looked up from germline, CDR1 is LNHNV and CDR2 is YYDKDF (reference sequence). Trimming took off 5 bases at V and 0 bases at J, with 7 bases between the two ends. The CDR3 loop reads CATSSTANYGYTF. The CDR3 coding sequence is TGTGCCACCAGCTCCACAGCTAACTATGGCTACACCTTC.

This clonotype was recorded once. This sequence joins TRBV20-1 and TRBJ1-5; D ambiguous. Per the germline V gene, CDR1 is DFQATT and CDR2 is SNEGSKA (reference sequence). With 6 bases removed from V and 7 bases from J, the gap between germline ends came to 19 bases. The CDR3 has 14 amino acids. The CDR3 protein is CSANTGPLGQPQHF. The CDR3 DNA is TGCAGTGCCAATACCGGACCTCTCGGCCAGCCCCAGCATTTT.

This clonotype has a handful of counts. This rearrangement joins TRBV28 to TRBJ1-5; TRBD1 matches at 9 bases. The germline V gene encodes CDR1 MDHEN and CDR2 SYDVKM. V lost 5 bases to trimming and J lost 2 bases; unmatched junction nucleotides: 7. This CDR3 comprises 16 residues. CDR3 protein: CASSPRQGVGNQPQHF. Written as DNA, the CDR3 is TGTGCCAGCAGTCCCAGACAGGGGGTTGGCAATCAGCCCCAGCATTTT.

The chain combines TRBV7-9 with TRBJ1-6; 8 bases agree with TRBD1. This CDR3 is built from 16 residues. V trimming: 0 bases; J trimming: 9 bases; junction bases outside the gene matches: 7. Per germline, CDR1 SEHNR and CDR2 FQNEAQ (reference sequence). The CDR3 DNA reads TGTGCCAGCAGCTTAGCACAGGGGGTTATCGGTTCACCCCTCCACTTT. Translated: CASSLAQGVIGSPLHF.

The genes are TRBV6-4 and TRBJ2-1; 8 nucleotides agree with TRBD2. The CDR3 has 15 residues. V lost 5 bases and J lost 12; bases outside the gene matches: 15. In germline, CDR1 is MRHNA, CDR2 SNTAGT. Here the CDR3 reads CASSPDSGAPGWQFF. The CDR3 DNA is TGTGCCAGCAGTCCGGATAGCGGGGCGCCGGGCTGGCAGTTCTTC.

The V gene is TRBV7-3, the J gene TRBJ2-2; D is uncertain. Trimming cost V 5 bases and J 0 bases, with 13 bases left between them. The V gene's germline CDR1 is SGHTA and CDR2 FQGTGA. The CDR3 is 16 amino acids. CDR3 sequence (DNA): TGTGCCAGCAGCCCCCGTTTAGACGCGAACACCGGGGAGCTGTTTTTT. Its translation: CASSPRLDANTGELFF. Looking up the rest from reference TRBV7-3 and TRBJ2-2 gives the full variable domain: GAGVSQTPSNKVTEKGKYVELRCDPISGHTALYWYRQSLGQGPEFLIYFQGTGAADDSGLPNDRFFAVRPEGSVSTLKIQRTERGDSAVYLCASSPRLDANTGELFFGEGSRLTVL.

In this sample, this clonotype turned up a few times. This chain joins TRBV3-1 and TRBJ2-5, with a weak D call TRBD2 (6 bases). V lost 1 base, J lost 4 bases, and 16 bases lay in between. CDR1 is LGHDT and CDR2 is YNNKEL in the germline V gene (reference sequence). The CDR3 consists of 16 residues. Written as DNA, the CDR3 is TGTGCCAGCAGCCAAGTTAGCGGCCAAGGACGAGAGACCCAGTACTTC. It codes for CASSQVSGQGRETQYF.